These T cell receptor beta chains were read from a single sample in a study of TIL therapy for anti-PD-1-resistant metastatic lung cancer. TCRdb's copy holds only in-frame clones and misses some; the assay was immunoSEQ multiplex PCR. The table lists roughly 50,000 clones, 71% of them singletons. The material was tumor tissue, obtained at baseline. The receptors originated from a person aged 25 to 79 with non-small cell lung cancer. Both conserved end residues are part of each CDR3. The D gene is left open where the match is weak. Only some rows state a clone size, as once, few, many or a class for expanded clones.

j_call	clone_size	d_call	v_call	cdr3_aa	cdr3_nt
TRBJ1-4	NA	NA	TRBV5-1	CASSPSGANNEKLFF	TGCGCCAGCAGCCCCTCAGGGGCTAATAATGAAAAACTGTTTTTT
TRBJ2-3	few	TRBD1	TRBV5-1	CASSWGTGTDTQYF	TGCGCCAGCAGCTGGGGGACAGGCACAGATACGCAGTATTTT
TRBJ1-6	NA	NA	TRBV6-1	CASSAGPYNSPLHF	TGTGCCAGCAGTGCCGGGCCCTATAATTCACCCCTCCACTTT
TRBJ2-1	NA	NA	TRBV21-1	CASSKARSRGCNEQFF	TGTGCCAGCAGCAAAGCTCGGTCCCGGGGTTGCAATGAGCAGTTCTTC
TRBJ2-1	NA	NA	TRBV27	CASSLSSSSYNEQFF	TGTGCCAGCAGTTTATCCTCCAGCTCCTACAATGAGCAGTTCTTC
TRBJ1-1	NA	TRBD1	TRBV28	CASSSGTELMNTEAFF	TGTGCCAGCAGCTCCGGGACAGAACTTATGAACACTGAAGCTTTCTTT
TRBJ2-3	NA	TRBD2	TRBV30	CACLKSGRRGGRGTDTQYF	TGTGCCTGCCTAAAATCGGGCCGGCGGGGGGGCCGGGGAACAGATACGCAGTATTTT
TRBJ2-5	NA	NA	TRBV7-8	CASTSGAGETQYF	TGTGCCAGCACCTCCGGGGCGGGAGAGACCCAGTACTTC
TRBJ1-1	many	NA	TRBV19	CASSPFEGTYEAFF	TGTGCCAGTAGCCCGTTCGAGGGGACCTATGAAGCTTTCTTT
TRBJ2-4	NA	TRBD1	TRBV5-7	CASSSPGLQGVKNIQYF	TGTGCCAGCAGCTCGCCTGGTCTACAGGGGGTCAAAAACATTCAGTACTTC
TRBJ2-7	NA	NA	TRBV27	CASSLWQGHEQYF	TGTGCCAGCAGTTTATGGCAGGGGCACGAGCAGTACTTC
TRBJ2-1	NA	TRBD1	TRBV6-1	CASSEIQGANEQFF	TGTGCCAGCAGTGAAATTCAGGGGGCGAATGAGCAGTTCTTC
TRBJ1-3	NA	NA	TRBV18	CASSPGLGNTIYF	TGTGCCAGCTCACCCGGCCTCGGAAACACCATATATTTT
TRBJ1-6	NA	NA	TRBV5-6	CASSFENSPLHF	TGTGCCAGCAGCTTTGAAAATTCACCCCTCCACTTT
TRBJ1-1	NA	TRBD1	TRBV28	CASSYGTGLLTEAFF	TGTGCCAGCAGTTACGGGACAGGGTTACTCACTGAAGCTTTCTTT
TRBJ2-2	few	NA	TRBV7-6	CASSLGQGYTGELFF	TGTGCCAGCAGCTTAGGGCAGGGGTACACCGGGGAGCTGTTTTTT
TRBJ2-6	NA	TRBD2	TRBV9	CASSPRRGAGANVLTF	TGTGCCAGCAGCCCCCGACGGGGGGCTGGGGCCAACGTCCTGACTTTC
TRBJ2-6	NA	NA	TRBV5-1	CASRSSGANVLTF	TGCGCCAGCAGATCCTCTGGGGCCAACGTCCTGACTTTC
TRBJ2-7	NA	TRBD1	TRBV6-1	CASRTGAGGTEQYF	TGTGCCAGCAGGACCGGCGCAGGGGGTACCGAGCAGTACTTC
TRBJ2-1	once	NA	TRBV6-4	CASRPTSGSYNEQFF	TGTGCCAGCAGACCTACTAGTGGTTCCTACAATGAGCAGTTCTTC
TRBJ1-2	few	NA	TRBV19	CASSGALRRYGYTF	TGTGCCAGTAGTGGGGCCCTCCGGCGGTATGGCTACACCTTC
TRBJ1-2	few	NA	TRBV27	CASSRGGAAYTF	TGTGCCAGCAGCCGGGGAGGCGCGGCGTACACCTTC
TRBJ2-1	NA	NA	TRBV19	CASSIRGVIHEQFF	TGTGCCAGTAGTATTCGAGGGGTGATTCATGAGCAGTTCTTC
TRBJ2-1	few	TRBD1	TRBV25-1	CASSESTTGTTRNEQFF	TGTGCCAGCAGTGAATCCACGACAGGGACAACTAGAAATGAGCAGTTCTTC
TRBJ2-2	NA	NA	TRBV4-1	CASSQDRQGYTGELFF	TGCGCCAGCAGCCAAGATCGGCAGGGGTACACCGGGGAGCTGTTTTTT
TRBJ1-5	few	NA	TRBV7-8	CASSLSRTNQPQHF	TGTGCCAGCAGCTTAAGCAGAACTAATCAGCCCCAGCATTTT
TRBJ2-1	NA	TRBD2	TRBV27	CASSQGLAGSSYNEQFF	TGTGCCAGCAGCCAGGGACTAGCGGGTAGCTCCTACAATGAGCAGTTCTTC
TRBJ1-1	NA	NA	TRBV30	CAWKLTMNTEAFF	TGTGCCTGGAAATTGACTATGAACACTGAAGCTTTCTTT
TRBJ2-1	NA	TRBD2	TRBV5-1	CASSLARTSGNNEQFF	TGCGCCAGCAGCTTGGCGAGGACTAGCGGGAACAATGAGCAGTTCTTC
TRBJ1-6	once	NA	TRBV2	CASSETTANSPLHF	TGTGCCAGCAGTGAAACCACAGCGAATTCACCCCTCCACTTT
TRBJ2-6	NA	NA	TRBV19	CASSIDWDTQVGANVLTF	TGTGCCAGTAGTATAGATTGGGACACCCAGGTGGGGGCCAACGTCCTGACTTTC
TRBJ1-2	NA	TRBD1	TRBV19	CASRVPGGGYGYTF	TGTGCCAGTAGGGTACCAGGGGGCGGCTATGGCTACACCTTC
TRBJ2-2	NA	TRBD1	TRBV5-6	CASSRTGSNTGELFF	TGTGCCAGCAGCCGGACAGGTTCGAACACCGGGGAGCTGTTTTTT
TRBJ2-3	NA	NA	TRBV29-1	CSGEGGGSSDTQYF	TGCAGCGGAGAAGGGGGCGGGAGTAGCGATACGCAGTATTTT
TRBJ2-7	NA	NA	TRBV5-4	CASSAGLDKSYEQYF	TGTGCCAGCAGCGCGGGCCTAGACAAGTCCTACGAGCAGTACTTC
TRBJ1-5	NA	NA	TRBV18	CASSPGGGGNQPQHF	TGTGCCAGCTCACCCGGGGGGGGAGGCAATCAGCCCCAGCATTTT
TRBJ1-6	NA	TRBD1	TRBV30	CAWTWDRDSPLHF	TGTGCCTGGACCTGGGACAGGGATTCACCCCTCCACTTT
TRBJ2-7	NA	NA	TRBV30	CAWRKGFTYEQYF	TGTGCCTGGAGAAAGGGTTTTACCTACGAGCAGTACTTC
TRBJ1-2	medium-sized	NA	TRBV2	CASSESGSHYGYTF	TGTGCCAGCAGTGAGTCTGGGAGTCACTATGGCTACACCTTC
TRBJ2-5	NA	NA	TRBV10-3	CAISAVAGETQYF	TGTGCCATCAGTGCAGTTGCGGGAGAGACCCAGTACTTC
TRBJ2-7	NA	TRBD1	TRBV30	CAWSVSRGQTEQYF	TGTGCCTGGAGTGTATCCAGGGGGCAGACCGAGCAGTACTTC
TRBJ2-1	once	NA	TRBV4-3	CASSQERPTPHNEQFF	TGCGCCAGCAGCCAAGAGCGGCCCACCCCACACAATGAGCAGTTCTTC
TRBJ1-3	few	NA	TRBV10-1	CASSSQSSGNTIYF	TGCGCCAGCAGCTCACAGAGCTCTGGAAACACCATATATTTT
TRBJ1-5	NA	NA	TRBV30	CAWSTRSNQPQHF	TGTGCCTGGAGTACCAGGAGCAATCAGCCCCAGCATTTT
TRBJ2-1	few	NA	TRBV6-1	CASSGTYNEQFF	TGTGCCAGTAGCGGCACCTACAATGAGCAGTTCTTC
TRBJ2-3	few	NA	TRBV27	CASSPRTSTDTQYF	TGTGCCAGCAGTCCTCGGACAAGCACAGATACGCAGTATTTT